This T cell receptor beta chain was captured in a study of blood T cell repertoires in COVID-19. The germline CDR1 and CDR2 sequences are LNHDA and SQIVND (reference sequence). This CDR3 has 22 residues. V lost 4 bases and J lost 0; bases outside the gene matches: 23. This clone came up once. The repertoire was sequenced with immunoSEQ multiplex PCR; TCRdb's copy has only in-frame clones and lacks some. This table has fewer than 450,000 clones, approximately 85% appearing once. The specimen was PBMCs or T cells enriched from blood (not recorded which). This TCR was recovered from a woman aged 40 to 49 with acute COVID-19. V and J are TRBV19 and TRBJ2-3; 9 nucleotides align to TRBD2. As DNA, the CDR3 is TGTGCCAGTAGTACGGTTAGTTTTGCTAGCGGGGATCCTAAGTCTAGCACAGATACGCAGTATTTT. It translates to CASSTVSFASGDPKSSTDTQYF.